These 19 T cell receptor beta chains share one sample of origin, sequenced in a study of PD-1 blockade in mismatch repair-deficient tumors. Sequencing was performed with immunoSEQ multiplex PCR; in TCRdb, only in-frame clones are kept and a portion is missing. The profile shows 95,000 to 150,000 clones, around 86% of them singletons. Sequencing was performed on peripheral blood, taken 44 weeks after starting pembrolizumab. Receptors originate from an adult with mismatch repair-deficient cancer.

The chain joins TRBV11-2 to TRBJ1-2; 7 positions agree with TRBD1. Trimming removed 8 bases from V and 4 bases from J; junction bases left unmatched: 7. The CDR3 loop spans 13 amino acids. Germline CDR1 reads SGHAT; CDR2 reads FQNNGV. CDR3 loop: CASGDSGSYGYTF. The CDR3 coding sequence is TGTGCCAGCGGGGACAGCGGGAGCTATGGCTACACCTTC.

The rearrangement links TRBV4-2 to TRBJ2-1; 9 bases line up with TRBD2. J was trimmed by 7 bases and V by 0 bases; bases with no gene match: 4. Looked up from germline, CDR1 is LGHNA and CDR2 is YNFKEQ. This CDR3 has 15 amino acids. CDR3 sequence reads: CASSQDGGGGNEQFF. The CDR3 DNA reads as TGTGCCAGCAGCCAAGATGGCGGGGGGGGAAATGAGCAGTTCTTC.

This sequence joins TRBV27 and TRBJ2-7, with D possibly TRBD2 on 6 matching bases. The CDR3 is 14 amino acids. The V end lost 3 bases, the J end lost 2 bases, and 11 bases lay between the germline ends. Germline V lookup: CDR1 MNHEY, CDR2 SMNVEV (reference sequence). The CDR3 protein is CASSFVGSTYEQYF. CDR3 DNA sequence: TGTGCCAGCAGTTTCGTCGGGAGTACCTACGAGCAGTACTTC.

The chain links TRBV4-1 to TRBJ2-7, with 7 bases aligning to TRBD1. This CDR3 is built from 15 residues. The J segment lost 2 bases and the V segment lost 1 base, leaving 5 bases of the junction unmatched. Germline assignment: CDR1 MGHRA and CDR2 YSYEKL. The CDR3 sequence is CASSQVQGQPYEQYF. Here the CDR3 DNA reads TGCGCCAGCAGCCAAGTACAGGGGCAACCCTACGAGCAGTACTTC.

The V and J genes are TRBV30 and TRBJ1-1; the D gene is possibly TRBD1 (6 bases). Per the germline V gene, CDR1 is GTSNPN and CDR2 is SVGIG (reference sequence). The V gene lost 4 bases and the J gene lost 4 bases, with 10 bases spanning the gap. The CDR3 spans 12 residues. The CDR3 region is CAWIQGRTEAFF. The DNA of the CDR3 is TGTGCCTGGATACAGGGTCGCACTGAAGCTTTCTTT.

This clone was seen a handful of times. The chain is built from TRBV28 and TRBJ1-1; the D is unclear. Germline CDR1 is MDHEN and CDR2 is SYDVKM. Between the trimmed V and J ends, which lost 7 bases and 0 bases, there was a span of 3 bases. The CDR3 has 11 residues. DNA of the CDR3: TGTGCCAGCACTTTGAACACTGAAGCTTTCTTT. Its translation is CASTLNTEAFF.

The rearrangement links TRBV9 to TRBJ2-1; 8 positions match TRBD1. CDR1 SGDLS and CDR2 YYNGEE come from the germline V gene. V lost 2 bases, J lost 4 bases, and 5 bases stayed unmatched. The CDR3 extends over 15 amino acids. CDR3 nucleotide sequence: TGTGCCAGCAGCGTCCGGGACAGGCTTTACAATGAGCAGTTCTTC. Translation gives CASSVRDRLYNEQFF.

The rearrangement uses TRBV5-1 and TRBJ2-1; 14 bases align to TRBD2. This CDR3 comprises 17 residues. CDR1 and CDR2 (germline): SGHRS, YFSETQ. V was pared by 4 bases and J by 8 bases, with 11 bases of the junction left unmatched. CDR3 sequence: CASSPSTSGRAFDEQFF. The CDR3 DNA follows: TGCGCCAGCAGCCCCTCGACTAGCGGGAGGGCCTTTGATGAGCAGTTCTTC.

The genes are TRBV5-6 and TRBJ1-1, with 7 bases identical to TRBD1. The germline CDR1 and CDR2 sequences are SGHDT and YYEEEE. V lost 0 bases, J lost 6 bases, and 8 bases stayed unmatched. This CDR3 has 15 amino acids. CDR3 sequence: CASSLAGQFYPEAFF. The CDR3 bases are TGTGCCAGCAGCTTGGCGGGACAGTTCTACCCTGAAGCTTTCTTT.

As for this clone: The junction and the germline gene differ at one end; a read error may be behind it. CDR3 residues: CASSSEGTFSF. The CDR3 DNA is TGTGCCAGCAGTTCTGAGGGGACTTTTAGTTTT. The J gene is TRBJ2-3, the V gene TRBV28, with D tentatively TRBD2 (6 bases). The CDR3 is made up of 11 amino acids. Germline V gene sequence: CDR1 MDHEN, CDR2 SYDVKM.

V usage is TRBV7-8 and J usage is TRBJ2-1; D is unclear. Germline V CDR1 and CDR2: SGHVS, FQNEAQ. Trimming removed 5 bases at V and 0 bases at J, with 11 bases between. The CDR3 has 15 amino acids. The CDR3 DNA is TGTGCCAGCAGCCCCTACGGCCTCTCCTACAATGAGCAGTTCTTC. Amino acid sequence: CASSPYGLSYNEQFF.

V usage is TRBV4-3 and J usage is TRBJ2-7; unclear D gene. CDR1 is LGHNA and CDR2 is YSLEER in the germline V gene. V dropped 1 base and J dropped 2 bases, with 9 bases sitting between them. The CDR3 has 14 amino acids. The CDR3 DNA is TGCGCCAGCAGCCAAGCTTCAGGCGCCTACGAGCAGTACTTC. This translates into CASSQASGAYEQYF.

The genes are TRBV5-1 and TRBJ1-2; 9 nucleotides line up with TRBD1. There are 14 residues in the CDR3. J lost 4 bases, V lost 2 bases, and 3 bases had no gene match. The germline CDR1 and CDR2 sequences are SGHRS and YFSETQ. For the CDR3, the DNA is TGCGCCAGCAGCTTTGGGACAGGGAGCTATGGCTACACCTTC. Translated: CASSFGTGSYGYTF.

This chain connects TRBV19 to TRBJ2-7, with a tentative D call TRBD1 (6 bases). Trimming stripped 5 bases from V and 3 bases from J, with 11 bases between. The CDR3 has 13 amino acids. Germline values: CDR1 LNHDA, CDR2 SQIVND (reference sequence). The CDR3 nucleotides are TGTGCCAGTAGTCCGAGGGGGTACTACGAGCAGTACTTC. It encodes CASSPRGYYEQYF.

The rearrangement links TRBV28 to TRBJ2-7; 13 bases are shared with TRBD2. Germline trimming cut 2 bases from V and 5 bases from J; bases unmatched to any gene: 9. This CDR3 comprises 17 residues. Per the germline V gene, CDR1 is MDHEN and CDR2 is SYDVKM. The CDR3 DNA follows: TGTGCCAGCAGTTTAAACCCGGGACTAGCGGGAAGCGACGAGCAGTACTTC. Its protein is CASSLNPGLAGSDEQYF.

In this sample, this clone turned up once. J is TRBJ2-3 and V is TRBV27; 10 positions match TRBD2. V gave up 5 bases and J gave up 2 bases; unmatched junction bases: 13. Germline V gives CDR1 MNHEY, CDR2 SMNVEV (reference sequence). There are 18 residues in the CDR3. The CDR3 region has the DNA TGTGCCAGCAGTCTCCTCGGGCCTAGCGGGAGTCACACAGATACGCAGTATTTT. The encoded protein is CASSLLGPSGSHTDTQYF.

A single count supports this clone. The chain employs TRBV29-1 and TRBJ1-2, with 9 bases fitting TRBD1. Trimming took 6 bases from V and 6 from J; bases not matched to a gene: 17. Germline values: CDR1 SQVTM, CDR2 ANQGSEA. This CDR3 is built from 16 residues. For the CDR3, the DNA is TGCAGCGTCGGAATCGACCGGGACAGGGACTATGATGGCTACACCTTC. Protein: CSVGIDRDRDYDGYTF. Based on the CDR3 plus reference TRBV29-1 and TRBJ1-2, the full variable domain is SAVISQKPSRDICQRGTSLTIQCQVDSQVTMMFWYRQQPGQSLTLIATANQGSEATYESGFVIDKFPISRPNLTFSTLTVSNMSPEDSSIYLCSVGIDRDRDYDGYTFGSGTRLTVV.

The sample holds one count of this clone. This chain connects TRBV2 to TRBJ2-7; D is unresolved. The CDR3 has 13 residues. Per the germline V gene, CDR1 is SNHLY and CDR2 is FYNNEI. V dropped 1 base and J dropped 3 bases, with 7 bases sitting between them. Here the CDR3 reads CASSEVYHYEQYF. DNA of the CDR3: TGTGCCAGCAGTGAAGTATACCACTACGAGCAGTACTTC.

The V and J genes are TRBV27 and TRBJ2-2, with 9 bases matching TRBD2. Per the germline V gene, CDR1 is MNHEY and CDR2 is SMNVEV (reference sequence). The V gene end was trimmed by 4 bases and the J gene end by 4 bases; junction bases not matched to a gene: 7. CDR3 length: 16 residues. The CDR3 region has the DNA TGTGCCAGCAGTTCCTTAGCGGGAGATGGCACCGGGGAGCTGTTTTTT. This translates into CASSSLAGDGTGELFF.